One and the same sample provided the 10 T cell receptor beta chains below, sequenced in a study of neurological immune-mediated disorders (dated by TCRdb to 2018 to 2020). Library preparation was by 5' RACE. Instrument used: Illumina HiSeq 2500. The raw public data were reprocessed by TCRdb itself: fastp quality trimming at Q25, MiXCR clonotype calling, in-frame beta chains only. Rows matching on CDR3 protein sequence are summarized as one entry with the most common DNA and genes. This sample comprises about 84,000 distinct CDR3 sequences, around 10% of them detected only once. In total, the top ten clones hold 1.8% of the sample. The sample consisted of PBMCs. These receptors came from a man in his forties in good health.

This clonotype was found many times. The genes are TRBV29-1 and TRBJ1-1; D ambiguous. Per the germline V gene, CDR1 is SQVTM and CDR2 is ANQGSEA. The CDR3 is 14 residues long. V shed 7 bases and J shed 4 bases, with 19 bases lying between them. The CDR3 sequence: CSGQTWVSGTEAFF. CDR3 bases: TGCAGCGGACAAACATGGGTTAGCGGCACTGAAGCTTTCTTT.

This clonotype was observed at least ten times. V is TRBV28 and J is TRBJ2-3, with 7 bases matching TRBD2. This CDR3 contains 17 residues. In germline, CDR1 is MDHEN, CDR2 SYDVKM. J gave up 3 bases and V 4 bases, and 13 bases lay outside the gene matches. The chain's CDR3 is CASSSQGGAGETDTQYF. The CDR3 DNA is TGTGCCAGCAGTTCCCAAGGCGGGGCGGGAGAGACAGATACGCAGTATTTT.

This clonotype has at least ten counts. V gene TRBV7-9 combines with J gene TRBJ2-3, with 7 bases identical to TRBD2. CDR1 SEHNR and CDR2 FQNEAQ come from the germline V gene (reference sequence). J was trimmed by 5 bases and V by 0 bases; bases with no gene match: 2. The CDR3 is 14 amino acids. CDR3 bases: TGTGCCAGCAGCTTAGCGGCTAGCGGAGATACGCAGTATTTT. Translation: CASSLAASGDTQYF.

Comment on this clonotype: This clone may be a read error of a much larger clone one base away. The chain carries TRBV29-1 and TRBJ2-5; D not certain. Germline values: CDR1 SQVTM, CDR2 ANQGSEA. The V end lost 4 bases, the J end lost 9 bases, and 15 bases lay between the germline ends. CDR3 length: 12 residues. This chain's CDR3 is CSVGLDKVSQYF. The CDR3 DNA is TGCAGCGTTGGACTTGACAAGGTTTCCCAGTACTTC. Drawing the rest from reference TRBV29-1 and TRBJ2-5, the complete variable domain is SAVISQKPSRDICQRGTSLTIQCQVDSQVTMMFWYRQQPGQSLTLIATANQGSEATYESGFVIDKFPISRPNLTFSTLTVSNMSPEDSSIYLCSVGLDKVSQYFGPGTRLLVL.

This clonotype has ten or more counts. The V gene is TRBV20-1, the J gene TRBJ2-1; possible D gene TRBD1, 5 bases. V lost 3 bases and J lost 7, with 16 bases in between. Germline loops: CDR1 DFQATT, CDR2 SNEGSKA (reference sequence). CDR3 length: 14 residues. In DNA form, the CDR3 reads TGCAGTGCTAGGCGGCAGGACAAACGGAATGAGCAGTTCTTC. Amino acids: CSARRQDKRNEQFF.

This clonotype was observed at least ten times. This chain links TRBV6-5 with TRBJ2-3, with D possibly matching TRBD2 (5 bases). This CDR3 spans 14 amino acids. Trimming pared 7 bases from V and 2 bases from J, leaving 13 bases between. Germline-derived CDR1 and CDR2 are MNHEY and SVGAGI. Here the CDR3 reads CASMSLTTTDTQYF. CDR3 DNA: TGTGCCAGCATGAGCCTGACTACCACAGATACGCAGTATTTT.

This clonotype has a count of ten or more. V and J are TRBV24-1 and TRBJ1-1, with TRBD1 identical over 10 bases. Germline values: CDR1 KGHDR, CDR2 SFDVKD. The V and J ends lost 4 bases and 5 bases, in that order; junction bases with no gene match: 12. This CDR3 has 17 residues. The CDR3 is CATSDPTRTGGRTEAFF. For the CDR3, the DNA is TGTGCCACCAGTGACCCTACCCGGACAGGGGGGAGAACTGAAGCTTTCTTT.

This clonotype was seen ten or more times. The chain has TRBV11-2 and TRBJ2-5; 8 nucleotides align to TRBD2. The V gene end was trimmed by 5 bases and the J gene end by 5 bases; junction bases not matched to a gene: 10. This CDR3 is 15 amino acids long. The germline CDR1 and CDR2 sequences are SGHAT and FQNNGV. The CDR3 bases are TGTGCCAGCAGCCTCGGCTGGGCTAGCGGGGAGACCCAGTACTTC. It is translated as CASSLGWASGETQYF.

This clonotype was observed at least ten times. The chain joins TRBV6-8 to TRBJ2-7; D is perhaps TRBD1 (5 bases). CDR1 and CDR2 from the germline V gene are MNHGY and SAAAGT. Between the trimmed V and J ends, which lost 2 bases and 4 bases, there was a span of 21 bases. This CDR3 region has 17 residues. In DNA form, the CDR3 reads TGTGCCAGCAGTTACAGAGAGGCACAGGTCAAAGTTTACGAGCAGTACTTC. Its protein product is CASSYREAQVKVYEQYF.

This clonotype was detected many times. V and J are TRBV5-1 and TRBJ2-3; D is unclear. From germline, CDR1 is SGHRS and CDR2 YFSETQ. This CDR3 has 14 amino acids. Trimming left V 5 bases short and J 0 bases short, with 10 bases between. CDR3 coding DNA: TGCGCCAGCAGAACCGGGCCCAGCACAGATACGCAGTATTTT. Amino acid sequence: CASRTGPSTDTQYF.